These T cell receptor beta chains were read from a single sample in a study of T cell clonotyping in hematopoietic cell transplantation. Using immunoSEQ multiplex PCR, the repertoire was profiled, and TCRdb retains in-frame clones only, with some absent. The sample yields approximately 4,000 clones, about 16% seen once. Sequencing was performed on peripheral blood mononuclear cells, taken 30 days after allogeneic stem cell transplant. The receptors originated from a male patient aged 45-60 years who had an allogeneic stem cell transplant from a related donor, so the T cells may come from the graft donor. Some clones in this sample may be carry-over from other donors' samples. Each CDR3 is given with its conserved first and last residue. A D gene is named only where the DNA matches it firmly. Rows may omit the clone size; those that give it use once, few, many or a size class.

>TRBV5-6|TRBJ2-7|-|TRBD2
CASSGGGTYEQYF
TGTGCCAGCAGCGGGGGGGGGACCTACGAGCAGTACTTC
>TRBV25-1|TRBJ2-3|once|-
CASSEFDTQYF
TGTGCCAGCAGTGAATTTGATACGCAGTATTTT
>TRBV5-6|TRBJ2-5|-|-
CATSTSLETQYF
TGTGCCACTAGCACCTCGTTGGAGACCCAGTACTTC
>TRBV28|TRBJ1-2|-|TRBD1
CASSLQGDGYTF
TGTGCCAGCAGTTTACAGGGGGATGGCTACACCTTC
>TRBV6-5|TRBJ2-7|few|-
CASRPTWGPRYEQYF
TGTGCCAGCAGGCCTACATGGGGGCCTCGCTACGAGCAGTACTTC
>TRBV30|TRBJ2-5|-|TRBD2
CAIAGGLQETQYF
TGTGCCATAGCGGGAGGCCTTCAAGAGACCCAGTACTTC
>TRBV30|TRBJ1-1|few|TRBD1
CAWNGQGRKAFF
TGTGCCTGGAATGGACAGGGTCGAAAAGCTTTCTTT
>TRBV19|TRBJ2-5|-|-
CAVGGETQYF
TGTGCCGTTGGGGGGGAGACCCAGTACTTC
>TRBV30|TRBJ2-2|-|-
CAWSGSETRELFF
TGTGCCTGGAGCGGGAGCGAGACTAGGGAGCTGTTTTTT
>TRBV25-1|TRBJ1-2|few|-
CASSEGEGGYTF
TGTGCCAGCAGTGAAGGGGAGGGTGGCTACACCTTC
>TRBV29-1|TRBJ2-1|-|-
CSVGRDPNYNEQFF
TGCAGCGTTGGTAGGGACCCAAACTATAATGAGCAGTTCTTC
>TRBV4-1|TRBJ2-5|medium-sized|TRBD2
CASSQESLAGEETQYF
TGCGCCAGCAGCCAAGAGAGTCTAGCGGGGGAAGAGACCCAGTACTTC
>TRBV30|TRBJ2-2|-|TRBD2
CAWRDTRLAVANTGELFF
TGTGCCTGGAGAGATACGCGCCTAGCGGTTGCGAACACCGGGGAGCTGTTTTTT
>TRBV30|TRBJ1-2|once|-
CAWSSRGTMGGYTF
TGTGCCTGGAGTTCCCGGGGGACGATGGGTGGCTACACCTTC
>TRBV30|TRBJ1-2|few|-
CAWSVRFTDYGYTF
TGTGCCTGGAGTGTAAGGTTTACCGACTATGGCTACACCTTC
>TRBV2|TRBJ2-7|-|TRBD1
CASQGTGVDEQYF
TGTGCCAGCCAGGGGACAGGGGTGGACGAGCAGTACTTC
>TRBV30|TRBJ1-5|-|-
CAWSIGTFNQPQHF
TGTGCCTGGAGTATAGGGACCTTCAATCAGCCCCAGCATTTT
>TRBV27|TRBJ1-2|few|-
CASSPGGGRGYTF
TGTGCCAGCAGTCCCGGGGGCGGGCGAGGCTACACCTTC
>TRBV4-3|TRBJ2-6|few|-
CASSLYAQGTGANVLTF
TGCGCCAGCAGCTTATACGCTCAGGGGACTGGGGCCAACGTCCTGACTTTC
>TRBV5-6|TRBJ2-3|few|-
CANSQGSPDTQYF
TGTGCCAACAGCCAAGGTTCCCCAGATACGCAGTATTTT
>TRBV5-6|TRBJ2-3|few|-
CASSLAGGTGSGYF
TGTGCCAGCAGCTTGGCGGGGGGGACAGGGTCGGGGTATTTT
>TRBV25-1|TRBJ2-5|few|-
CASSGRGPGVETQYF
TGTGCCAGCAGTGGGAGGGGGCCCGGCGTAGAGACCCAGTACTTC
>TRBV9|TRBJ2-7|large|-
CASSEMGEYEQYF
TGTGCCAGCAGCGAAATGGGGGAGTACGAGCAGTACTTC
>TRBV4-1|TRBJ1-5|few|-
CASSQGNNQPQHF
TGCGCCAGCAGCCAAGGGAACAATCAGCCCCAGCATTTT
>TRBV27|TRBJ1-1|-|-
CASSFSGTPTEAFF
TGTGCCAGCAGTTTCTCCGGGACACCCACTGAAGCTTTCTTT
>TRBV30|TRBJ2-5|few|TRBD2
CAWTSGRRETQYF
TGTGCCTGGACTAGCGGGAGAAGAGAGACCCAGTACTTC
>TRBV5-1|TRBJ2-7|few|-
CASSLEGAYEQYF
TGCGCCAGCAGCTTGGAAGGGGCCTACGAGCAGTACTTC
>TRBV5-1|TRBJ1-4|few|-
CASSLELAGYEKLFF
TGCGCCAGCAGCTTGGAGCTTGCGGGTTATGAAAAACTGTTTTTT
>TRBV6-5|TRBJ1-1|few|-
CASSYSGGNGPEAFF
TGTGCCAGCAGTTACTCGGGGGGAAATGGCCCAGAAGCTTTCTTT
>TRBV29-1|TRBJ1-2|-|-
CSANLQGLRGYTF
TGCAGCGCTAACCTACAGGGATTACGCGGCTACACCTTC
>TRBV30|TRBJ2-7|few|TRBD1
CAWRTGVNYEQYF
TGTGCCTGGAGGACAGGGGTAAACTACGAGCAGTACTTC
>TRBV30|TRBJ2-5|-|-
CAWSAGLGTQYF
TGTGCCTGGAGTGCCGGCCTGGGGACCCAGTACTTC
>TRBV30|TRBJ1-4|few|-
CAWTRGDEKLFF
TGTGCCTGGACCAGGGGAGATGAAAAACTGTTTTTT
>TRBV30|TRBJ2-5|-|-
CAWSRGTGSGETQYF
TGTGCCTGGAGCCGGGGTACCGGATCAGGGGAGACCCAGTACTTC
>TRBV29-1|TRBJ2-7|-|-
CSVEAIPGSYEQYF
TGCAGCGTTGAAGCTATCCCGGGCTCCTACGAGCAGTACTTC
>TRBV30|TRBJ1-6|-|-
CAWSDRQEYSPLHF
TGTGCCTGGAGTGATAGGCAGGAGTATTCACCCCTCCACTTT
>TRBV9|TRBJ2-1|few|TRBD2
CASSVGGLAGGNEQFF
TGTGCCAGCAGCGTAGGAGGGCTAGCGGGAGGCAATGAGCAGTTCTTC
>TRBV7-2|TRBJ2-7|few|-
CASSQDRYEQYF
TGTGCCAGCAGCCAAGACAGGTACGAGCAGTACTTC
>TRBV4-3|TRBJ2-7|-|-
CASSQVFSSYEQYF
TGCGCCAGCAGCCAAGTATTCAGTTCCTACGAGCAGTACTTC
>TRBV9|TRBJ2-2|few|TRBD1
CASSVGQGNTGELFF
TGTGCCAGCAGCGTAGGACAGGGAAACACCGGGGAGCTGTTTTTT
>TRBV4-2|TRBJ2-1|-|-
CATGLDGGPNEQFF
TGTGCCACCGGTCTCGATGGAGGTCCCAATGAGCAGTTCTTC
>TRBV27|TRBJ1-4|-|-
CASSPFGGYWELFF
TGTGCCAGCAGTCCCTTTGGGGGCTACTGGGAACTGTTTTTT
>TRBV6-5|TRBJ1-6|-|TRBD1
CASSAVQGAHSPLHF
TGTGCCAGCAGTGCCGTACAGGGGGCCCATTCACCCCTCCACTTT
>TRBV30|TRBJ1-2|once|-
CAWSRGGGYTF
TGTGCCTGGAGCAGGGGTGGTGGCTACACCTTC
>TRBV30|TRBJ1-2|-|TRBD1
CAWVLDRGVRGYTF
TGTGCCTGGGTTCTTGACAGGGGAGTAAGAGGCTACACCTTC
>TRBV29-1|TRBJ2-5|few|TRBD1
CSVTTGGEETQYF
TGCAGCGTGACGACAGGGGGGGAAGAGACCCAGTACTTC
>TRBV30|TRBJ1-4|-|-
CAWSVERGNEKLFF
TGTGCCTGGAGTGTAGAGCGGGGGAACGAAAAACTGTTTTTT
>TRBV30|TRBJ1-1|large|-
CAWSLSPNTEAFF
TGTGCCTGGTCCCTTAGCCCAAACACTGAAGCTTTCTTT